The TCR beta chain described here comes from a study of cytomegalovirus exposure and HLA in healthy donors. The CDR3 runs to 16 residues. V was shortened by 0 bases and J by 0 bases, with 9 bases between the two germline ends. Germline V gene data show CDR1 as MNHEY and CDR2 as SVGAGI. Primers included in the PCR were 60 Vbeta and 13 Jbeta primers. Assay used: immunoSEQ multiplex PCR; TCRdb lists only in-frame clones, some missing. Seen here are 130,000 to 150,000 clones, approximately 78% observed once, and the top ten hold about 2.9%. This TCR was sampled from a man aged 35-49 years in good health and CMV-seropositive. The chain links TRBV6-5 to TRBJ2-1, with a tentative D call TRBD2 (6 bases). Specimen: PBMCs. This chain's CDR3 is CASSYSGGLSYNEQFF. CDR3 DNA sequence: TGTGCCAGCAGTTACTCGGGAGGTCTCTCCTACAATGAGCAGTTCTTC.